A single sample gave rise to the 8 T cell receptor beta chains below, sequenced in a study of sequential checkpoint blockade in melanoma. The sample's treatment: randomized to nivolumab then ipilimumab (arm A) or the reverse (arm B). Libraries were prepared by immunoSEQ multiplex PCR; TCRdb keeps only in-frame clonotypes and omits some of them. This sample has 15,000 to 20,000 clones; roughly 70% occur once, and the top ten carry 10% to 12%. The sample consisted of CD8+ T cells sorted from blood (inferred from file names), taken from a patient given nivolumab and ipilimumab in sequence. All receptors come from a human donor with melanoma.

The V gene is TRBV7-9, the J gene TRBJ1-2; 7 nucleotides align to TRBD1. V lost 6 bases and J lost 2; bases outside the gene matches: 6. This CDR3 comprises 14 residues. Per germline, CDR1 SEHNR and CDR2 FQNEAQ (reference sequence). In nucleotides, the CDR3 is TGTGCCAGCAGTTACGGACAGGCGAACTATGGCTACACCTTC. Its translation: CASSYGQANYGYTF. Full variable domain (remainder filled in from reference TRBV7-9 and TRBJ1-2): DTGVSQNPRHKITKRGQNVTFRCDPISEHNRLYWYRQTLGQGPEFLTYFQNEAQLEKSRLLSDRFSAERPKGSFSTLEIQRTEQGDSAMYLCASSYGQANYGYTFGSGTRLTVV.

Comments on this clone: Other DNA sequences within the sample encode an identical CDR3. The V and J genes are TRBV27 and TRBJ2-7, with a possible D match to TRBD2 (5 bases). The CDR3 length is 11 residues. Trimming pared 5 bases from V and 3 bases from J, leaving 5 bases between. Germline V CDR1 and CDR2: MNHEY, SMNVEV (reference sequence). The CDR3 region has the DNA TGTGCCAGCAGTGCGGGCTACGAGCAGTACTTC. Translation: CASSAGYEQYF.

V is TRBV6-4 and J is TRBJ2-1, with 12 bases fitting TRBD2. V lost 2 bases and J lost 9; bases outside the gene matches: 2. The CDR3 loop spans 14 amino acids. Germline V CDR1 and CDR2: MRHNA, SNTAGT. CDR3 coding DNA: TGTGCCAGCAGTGACGGACTAGCGGGACGTGAGCAGTTCTTC. It is translated as CASSDGLAGREQFF.

This sequence joins TRBV27 and TRBJ2-5; 7 bases line up with TRBD2. The germline gives CDR1 MNHEY, CDR2 SMNVEV (reference sequence). CDR3 length equals 14 residues. The V segment lost 5 bases and the J segment 2 bases; nucleotides outside the gene matches: 5. The CDR3 region has the DNA TGTGCCAGCAGTGCCAGCGGGGAGCAAGAGACCCAGTACTTC. It translates to CASSASGEQETQYF.

V and J are TRBV4-1 and TRBJ1-5; 8 bases align to TRBD1. The V gene end was trimmed by 5 bases and the J gene end by 6 bases; junction bases not matched to a gene: 6. Germline CDR1 reads MGHRA; CDR2 reads YSYEKL. The CDR3 extends over 14 amino acids. DNA of the CDR3: TGCGCCAGCAGCTACCAGGGGGCTGGTCAGCCCCAGCATTTT. This gives the protein CASSYQGAGQPQHF.

The V and J genes are TRBV28 and TRBJ2-5; TRBD2 aligns across 8 bases. The junction had 8 bases not matched to a gene; V was cut back by 7 bases and J by 1 base. Germline lookup yields CDR1 MDHEN and CDR2 SYDVKM. The CDR3 has 15 amino acids. CDR3 nucleotides: TGTGCCAGCAAGACGGGAGGGCGGATCCAAGAGACCCAGTACTTC. Translated, it gives CASKTGGRIQETQYF.

CDR3 nucleotides: TGTGCCAGCAGCTTGGAAGGGACAGGGATTGCAGATACGCAGTATTTT. Encoded protein: CASSLEGTGIADTQYF. The chain employs TRBV5-8 and TRBJ2-3, with 9 bases fitting TRBD1. Germline CDR1 and CDR2: SGHTS and YDEGEE. CDR3 length: 16 residues. V shed 0 bases and J 4 bases; nucleotides not matched to a gene: 6.

The chain employs TRBV6-5 and TRBJ2-3; D gene uncertain. The ends were cut back, 5 bases at V and 4 bases at J, with 13 bases in the middle. The CDR3 extends over 14 amino acids. The germline CDR1 and CDR2 sequences are MNHEY and SVGAGI. The CDR3 sequence: CASSTPRLADTQYF. CDR3 DNA: TGTGCCAGCAGTACACCCCGTCTCGCAGATACGCAGTATTTT.